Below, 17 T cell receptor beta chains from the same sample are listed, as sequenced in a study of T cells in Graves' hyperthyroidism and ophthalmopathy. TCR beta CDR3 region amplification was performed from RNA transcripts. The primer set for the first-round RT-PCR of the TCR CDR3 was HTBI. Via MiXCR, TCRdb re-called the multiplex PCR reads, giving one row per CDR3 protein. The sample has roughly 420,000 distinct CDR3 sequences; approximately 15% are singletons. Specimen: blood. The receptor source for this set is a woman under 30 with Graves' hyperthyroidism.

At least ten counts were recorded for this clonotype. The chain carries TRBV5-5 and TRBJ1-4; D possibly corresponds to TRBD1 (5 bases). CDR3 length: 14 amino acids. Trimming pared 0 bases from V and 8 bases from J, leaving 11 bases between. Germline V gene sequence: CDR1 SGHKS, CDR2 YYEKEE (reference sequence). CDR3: CASSLVGREEKLFF. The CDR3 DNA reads TGTGCCAGCAGCTTGGTTGGCAGGGAGGAAAAACTGTTTTTT.

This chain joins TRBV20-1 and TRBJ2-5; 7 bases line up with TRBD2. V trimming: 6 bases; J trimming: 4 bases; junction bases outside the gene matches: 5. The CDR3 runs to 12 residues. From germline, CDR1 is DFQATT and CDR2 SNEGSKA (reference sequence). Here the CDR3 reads CSAPWGGETQYF. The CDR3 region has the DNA TGCAGTGCCCCCTGGGGGGGAGAGACCCAGTACTTC.

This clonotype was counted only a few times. In nucleotides, the CDR3 is TGCAGTGCTAGAGATGGGGGGTTAGGTGGCTACACCTTC. It specifies CSARDGGLGGYTF. J is TRBJ1-2 and V is TRBV20-1, with a possible D match to TRBD1 (5 bases). Trimming shortened V by 0 bases and J by 7 bases, and 12 bases separated the two germline ends. Germline V CDR1 and CDR2: DFQATT, SNEGSKA (reference sequence). The CDR3 is 13 amino acids.

This CDR3 reads CASSLSLQGYGYTF. The CDR3 DNA reads TGTGCCAGCAGTTTATCGCTACAGGGCTATGGCTACACCTTC. The chain is built from TRBV27 and TRBJ1-2, with D possibly being TRBD1 (6 bases). This CDR3 region has 14 residues. Per the germline V gene, CDR1 is MNHEY and CDR2 is SMNVEV (reference sequence). With 0 bases removed from V and 4 bases from J, the gap between germline ends came to 9 bases.

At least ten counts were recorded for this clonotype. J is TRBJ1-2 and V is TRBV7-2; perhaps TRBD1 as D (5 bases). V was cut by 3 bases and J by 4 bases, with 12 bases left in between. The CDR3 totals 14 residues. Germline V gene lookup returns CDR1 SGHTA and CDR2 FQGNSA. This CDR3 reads CASSLGPVPYGYTF. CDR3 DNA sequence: TGTGCCAGCAGCTTGGGACCGGTCCCCTATGGCTACACCTTC.

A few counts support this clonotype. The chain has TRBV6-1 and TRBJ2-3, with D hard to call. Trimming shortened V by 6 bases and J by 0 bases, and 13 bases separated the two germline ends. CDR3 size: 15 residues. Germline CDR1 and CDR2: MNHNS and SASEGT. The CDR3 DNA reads TGTGCCAGCAGCCTAGACTCAATAAGCACAGATACGCAGTATTTT. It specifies CASSLDSISTDTQYF.

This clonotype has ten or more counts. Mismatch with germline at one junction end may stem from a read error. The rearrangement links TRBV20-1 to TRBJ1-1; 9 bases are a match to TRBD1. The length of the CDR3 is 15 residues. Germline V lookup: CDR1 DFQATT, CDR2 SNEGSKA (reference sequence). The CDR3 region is CSATGGTGKNPEAFF. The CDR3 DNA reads TGCAGTGCTACAGGAGGGACAGGGAAGAACCCTGAAGCTTTCTTT.

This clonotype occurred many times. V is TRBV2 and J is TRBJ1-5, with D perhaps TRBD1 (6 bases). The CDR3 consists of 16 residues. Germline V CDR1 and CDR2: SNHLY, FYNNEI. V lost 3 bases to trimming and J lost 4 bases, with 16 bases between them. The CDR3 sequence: CASSEGGRRENQPQHF. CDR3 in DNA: TGTGCCAGCAGTGAGGGGGGCCGCCGGGAAAATCAGCCCCAGCATTTT.

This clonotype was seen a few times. In DNA form, the CDR3 reads TGTGCCAGTAGTATTTCGCAGGGAATCTACGAGCAGTACTTC. This codes for CASSISQGIYEQYF. The chain has TRBV19 and TRBJ2-7, with D possibly matching TRBD1 (5 bases). This CDR3 is built from 14 residues. Trimming pared 3 bases from V and 3 bases from J, leaving 12 bases between. CDR1 is LNHDA and CDR2 is SQIVND in the germline V gene (reference sequence).

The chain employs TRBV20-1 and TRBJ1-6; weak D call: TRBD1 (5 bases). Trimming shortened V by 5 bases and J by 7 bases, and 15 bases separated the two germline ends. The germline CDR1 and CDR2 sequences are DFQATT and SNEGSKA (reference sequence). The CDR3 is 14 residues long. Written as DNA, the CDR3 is TGCAGTGCTTCTACGACGACAGCCAATTCACCCCTCCACTTT. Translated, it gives CSASTTTANSPLHF.

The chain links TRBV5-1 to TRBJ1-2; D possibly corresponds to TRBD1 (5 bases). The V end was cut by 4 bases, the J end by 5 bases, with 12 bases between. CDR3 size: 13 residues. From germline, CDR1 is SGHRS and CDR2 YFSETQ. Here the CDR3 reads CASSGLAGYGYTF. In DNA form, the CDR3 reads TGCGCCAGCAGCGGGTTGGCAGGGTATGGCTACACCTTC.

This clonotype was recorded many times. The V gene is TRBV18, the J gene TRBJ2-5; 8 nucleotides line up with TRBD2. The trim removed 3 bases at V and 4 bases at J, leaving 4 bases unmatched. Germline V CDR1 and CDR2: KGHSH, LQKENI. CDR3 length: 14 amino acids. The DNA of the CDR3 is TGTGCCAGCTCACCGCGGACTAGCACAGAGACCCAGTACTTC. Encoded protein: CASSPRTSTETQYF.

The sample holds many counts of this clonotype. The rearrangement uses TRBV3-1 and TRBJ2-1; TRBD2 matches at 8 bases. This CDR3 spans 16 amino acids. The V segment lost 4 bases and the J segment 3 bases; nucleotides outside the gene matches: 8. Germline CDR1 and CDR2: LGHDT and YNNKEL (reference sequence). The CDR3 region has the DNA TGTGCCAGCAGCCCCCTCTCGCGGGGGGACTACAATGAGCAGTTCTTC. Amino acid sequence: CASSPLSRGDYNEQFF.

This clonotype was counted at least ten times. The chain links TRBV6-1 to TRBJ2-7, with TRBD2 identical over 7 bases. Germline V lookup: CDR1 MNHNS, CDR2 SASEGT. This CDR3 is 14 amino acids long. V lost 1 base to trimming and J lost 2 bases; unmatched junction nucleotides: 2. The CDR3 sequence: CASSEEAGPYEQYF. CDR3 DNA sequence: TGTGCCAGCAGTGAAGAAGCGGGGCCCTACGAGCAGTACTTC.

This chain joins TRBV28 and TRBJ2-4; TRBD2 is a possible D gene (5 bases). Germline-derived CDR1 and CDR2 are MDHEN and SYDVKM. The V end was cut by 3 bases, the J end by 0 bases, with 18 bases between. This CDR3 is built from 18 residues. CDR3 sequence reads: CASSFPHPQRLAKNIQYF. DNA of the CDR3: TGTGCCAGCAGTTTCCCCCACCCACAGCGGCTAGCCAAAAACATTCAGTACTTC.

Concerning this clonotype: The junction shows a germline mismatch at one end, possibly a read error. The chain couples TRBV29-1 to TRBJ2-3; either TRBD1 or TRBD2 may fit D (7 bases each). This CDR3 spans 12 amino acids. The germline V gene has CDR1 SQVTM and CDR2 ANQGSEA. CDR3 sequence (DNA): TGCAGCGTTGAGGGAGGGACAGCTACGCAGTATTTT. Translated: CSVEGGTATQYF.

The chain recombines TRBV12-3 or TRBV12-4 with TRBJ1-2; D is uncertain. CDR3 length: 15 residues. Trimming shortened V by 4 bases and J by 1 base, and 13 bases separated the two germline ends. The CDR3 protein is CASSSPDRFNYGYTF. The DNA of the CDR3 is TGTGCCAGCAGTTCCCCTGACCGATTTAACTATGGCTACACCTTC.